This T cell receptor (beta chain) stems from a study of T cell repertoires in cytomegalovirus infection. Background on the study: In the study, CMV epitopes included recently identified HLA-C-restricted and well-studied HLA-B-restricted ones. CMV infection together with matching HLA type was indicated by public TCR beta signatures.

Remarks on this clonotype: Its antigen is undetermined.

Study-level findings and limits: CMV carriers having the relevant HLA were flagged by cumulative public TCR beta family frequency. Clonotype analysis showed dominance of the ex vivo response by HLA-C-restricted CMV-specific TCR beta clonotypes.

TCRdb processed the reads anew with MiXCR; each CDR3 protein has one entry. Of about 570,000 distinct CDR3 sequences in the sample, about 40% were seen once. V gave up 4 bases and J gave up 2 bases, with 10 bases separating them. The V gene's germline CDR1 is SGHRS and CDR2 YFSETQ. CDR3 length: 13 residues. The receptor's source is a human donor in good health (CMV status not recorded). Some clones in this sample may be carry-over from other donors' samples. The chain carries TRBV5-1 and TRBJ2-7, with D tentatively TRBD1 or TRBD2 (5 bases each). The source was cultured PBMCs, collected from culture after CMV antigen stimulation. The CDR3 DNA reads TGCGCCAGCAGCCGGAGAGGGGCCTACGAGCAGTACTTC. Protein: CASSRRGAYEQYF.